This T cell receptor beta chain stems from a study of cytomegalovirus exposure and HLA in healthy donors. Study-wide results and caveats: There were approximately 150 TCR beta chains listed as cytomegalovirus-associated.

To note about this clone: Antigen specificity is unknown.

V lost 3 bases to trimming and J lost 4 bases, with 22 bases between them. The CDR3 spans 17 residues. Germline V gene sequence: CDR1 SGDLS, CDR2 YYNGEE. TCRdb keeps only in-frame clones here, not all; method: immunoSEQ multiplex PCR. Here the sample spans approximately 60,000 clones, around 90% being singletons. The TCR comes from a woman aged 18-29 years in good health and CMV-seronegative. The sequenced sample consisted of PBMCs. The rearrangement links TRBV9 to TRBJ1-2; no clear D gene. CDR3 loop: CASSALMSVDSVYGYTF. CDR3 DNA sequence: TGTGCCAGCAGCGCCCTCATGAGCGTTGATTCGGTCTATGGCTACACCTTC.